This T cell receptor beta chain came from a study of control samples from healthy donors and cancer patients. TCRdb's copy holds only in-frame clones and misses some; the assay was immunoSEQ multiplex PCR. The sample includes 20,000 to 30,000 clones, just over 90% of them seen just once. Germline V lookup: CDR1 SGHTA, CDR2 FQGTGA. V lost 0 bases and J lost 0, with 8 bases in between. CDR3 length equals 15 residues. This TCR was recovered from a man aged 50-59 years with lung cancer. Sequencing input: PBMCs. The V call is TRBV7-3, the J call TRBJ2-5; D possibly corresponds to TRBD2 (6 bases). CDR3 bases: TGTGCCAGCAGCTTAACCGGGGGTTACCAAGAGACCCAGTACTTC. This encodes CASSLTGGYQETQYF.